These 6 T cell receptor beta chains share one sample of origin, sequenced in a study of human T cells and chemical hapten exposure. Via MiXCR, TCRdb re-called the RACE reads, giving one row per CDR3 protein. Among 350,000 to 400,000 distinct CDR3 sequences, 4% to 6% were seen once, and the ten largest hold approximately 2.4%. This sample's time point: pre-sensitization, week 0. Specified treatment: therapeutic diphenylcyclopropenone sensitization with weekly scalp DPC. The sample was whole blood, taken in connection with sensitization to the hapten diphenylcyclopropenone (DPC). The receptors stem from a woman in her forties or fifties with alopecia areata. Some clones in this sample may be carry-over from other donors' samples.

This clonotype showed up just a few times. This rearrangement joins TRBV5-1 to TRBJ1-5, with D possibly matching TRBD1 (6 bases). The V end was cut by 3 bases, the J end by 4 bases, with 17 bases between. The CDR3 sequence is 16 residues long. From germline, CDR1 is SGHRS and CDR2 YFSETQ. The CDR3 is CASSSTGLWRNQPQHF. The CDR3, as DNA: TGCGCCAGCAGCTCAACAGGGCTCTGGAGGAATCAGCCCCAGCATTTT.

This clonotype has more than one count but fewer than ten. This rearrangement joins TRBV27 to TRBJ1-5; D remains ambiguous. Germline V gene sequence: CDR1 MNHEY, CDR2 SMNVEV (reference sequence). The V end was cut by 7 bases, the J end by 4 bases, with 14 bases between. The CDR3 runs to 14 residues. CDR3 coding DNA: TGTGCCAGCAAGGCGGGTGGTGGGAATCAGCCCCAGCATTTT. As protein: CASKAGGGNQPQHF.

This chain links TRBV7-2 with TRBJ2-3; D may be TRBD2 (5 bases). Germline CDR1 SGHTA, CDR2 FQGNSA. This CDR3 spans 13 amino acids. Trimming stripped 5 bases from V and 5 bases from J, with 11 bases between. The CDR3 DNA reads as TGTGCCAGCAGCCCCCGCCGGGGAGATACGCAGTATTTT. Amino acids: CASSPRRGDTQYF.

This clonotype was counted many times. The chain has TRBV29-1 and TRBJ1-1; D might be TRBD1 (5 bases). The V end lost 5 bases, the J end lost 0 bases, and 16 bases lay between the germline ends. CDR3 length: 15 amino acids. CDR1 and CDR2 from the germline V gene are SQVTM and ANQGSEA. CDR3 in amino acids: CSVLGAVTMNTEAFF. The DNA for the CDR3 is TGCAGCGTTCTTGGGGCAGTAACTATGAACACTGAAGCTTTCTTT.

This clonotype was observed many times. The chain combines TRBV28 with TRBJ2-7, with D hard to call. V lost 5 bases and J 0 bases, leaving 14 bases between the germline ends. Germline V gene lookup returns CDR1 MDHEN and CDR2 SYDVKM. The CDR3 extends over 15 amino acids. The CDR3 loop reads CASSPWHGSSYEQYF. CDR3 nucleotides: TGTGCCAGCAGTCCTTGGCACGGCAGCTCCTACGAGCAGTACTTC.

J is TRBJ2-7 and V is TRBV6-6; D remains ambiguous. Germline values: CDR1 MNHNY, CDR2 SVGAGI (reference sequence). This CDR3 is built from 15 residues. The V gene lost 7 bases and the J gene lost 6 bases, with 22 bases spanning the gap. The CDR3 nucleotides read TGTGCCAGCACCCCAGAGGCAGCTACTTGGGGCGAGCAGTACTTC. It codes for CASTPEAATWGEQYF.